These T cell receptor beta chains were read from a single sample in a study of T cell responses to AZD1222 COVID-19 vaccine. Data came from immunoSEQ multiplex PCR; TCRdb stores just in-frame clones and leaves some out. Of tens of thousands of clones in the sample, about nine tenths are singletons; the top ten hold about 2.2%. The starting material was peripheral blood, obtained on day 0 of AZD1222 vaccination. The receptors shown here come from an adult in good health. The CDR3 runs from the conserved cysteine through the conserved F or W. A D gene is named only where the DNA matches it firmly. Size is stated for part of the rows, as once, few or many counts, or as a class when the clone is expanded.

d_call	v_call	j_call	clone_size	cdr3_aa	cdr3_nt
NA	TRBV5-1	TRBJ1-1	NA	CASSLGGGFNTEAFF	TGCGCCAGCAGCTTGGGGGGAGGTTTCAACACTGAAGCTTTCTTT
NA	TRBV9	TRBJ2-7	once	CASSVDWSSYEQYF	TGTGCCAGCAGCGTAGACTGGAGCTCCTACGAGCAGTACTTC
NA	TRBV30	TRBJ2-3	NA	CAWSVGQTLDTQYF	TGTGCCTGGAGTGTGGGACAAACCCTGGATACGCAGTATTTT
NA	TRBV18	TRBJ1-6	NA	CASSRTAGSPLHF	TGTGCCAGCTCACGAACAGCAGGATCACCCCTCCACTTT
NA	TRBV3-1/TRBV3-2	TRBJ1-3	NA	CASSQGHTSGNTIYF	TGTGCCAGCAGCCAAGGACATACCTCTGGAAACACCATATATTTT
NA	TRBV6-5	TRBJ1-5	NA	CASSSLWGNQPQHF	TGTGCCAGCTCCTCCCTGTGGGGCAATCAGCCCCAGCATTTT
NA	TRBV12-5	TRBJ1-6	NA	CASGLGTGRLVSPLHF	TGTGCTAGTGGTTTAGGTACAGGCCGACTCGTTTCACCCCTCCACTTT
TRBD2	TRBV12-5	TRBJ2-3	NA	CASAPRGGTGTDTQYF	TGTGCTAGTGCCCCACGGGGGGGCACGGGCACAGATACGCAGTATTTT
NA	TRBV19	TRBJ1-3	NA	CASSMSGMSSGNTIYF	TGTGCCAGTAGTATGAGTGGCATGTCCTCTGGAAACACCATATATTTT
TRBD1	TRBV3-1/TRBV3-2	TRBJ2-7	NA	CASSHSGTGGADEQYF	TGTGCCAGCAGCCATTCGGGGACAGGGGGCGCTGACGAGCAGTACTTC
NA	TRBV28	TRBJ1-4	NA	CASGLQTNEKLFF	TGTGCCAGCGGGCTTCAAACTAATGAAAAACTGTTTTTT
NA	TRBV10-3	TRBJ1-5	NA	CAISESGGSQPQHF	TGTGCCATCAGTGAGTCGGGGGGCAGTCAGCCCCAGCATTTT
TRBD1	TRBV7-9	TRBJ2-3	NA	CASSSGTGTTDTQYF	TGTGCCAGCAGCTCCGGGACAGGGACCACAGATACGCAGTATTTT
TRBD1	TRBV18	TRBJ2-5	NA	CASSPGQGRETQYF	TGTGCCAGCTCACCCGGACAGGGGAGGGAGACCCAGTACTTC
TRBD1	TRBV6-5	TRBJ2-2	NA	CASRQDRGTGELFF	TGTGCCAGCAGGCAAGACAGGGGGACCGGGGAGCTGTTTTTT
NA	TRBV1	TRBJ1-4	NA	CTSRHIYRGRWEKLFF	TGCACCAGCAGGCATATTTACAGGGGGCGCTGGGAAAAACTGTTTTTT
NA	TRBV4-2	TRBJ2-2	NA	CASSQVGSSSGELFF	TGTGCCAGCAGCCAAGTGGGTAGTAGTTCCGGGGAGCTGTTTTTT
NA	TRBV3-1/TRBV3-2	TRBJ1-3	NA	CASTARDSGNTIYF	TGTGCCAGCACCGCAAGGGACTCTGGAAACACCATATATTTT
TRBD1	TRBV23-1	TRBJ2-1	NA	CASRDRGRLYNEQFF	TGCGCCAGCCGGGACAGGGGGCGACTATACAATGAGCAGTTCTTC
TRBD2	TRBV15	TRBJ2-2	NA	CATSRLGTSGGGGELFF	TGTGCCACCAGCAGATTGGGGACTAGCGGGGGTGGCGGGGAGCTGTTTTTT
NA	TRBV7-9	TRBJ2-7	NA	CASSLDGRPFYEQYF	TGTGCCAGCAGCTTAGACGGACGGCCCTTCTACGAGCAGTACTTC
NA	TRBV6-5	TRBJ1-2	once	CASSSGQNYGYTF	TGTGCCAGCAGTTCGGGCCAGAACTATGGCTACACCTTC
TRBD1	TRBV5-1	TRBJ1-5	NA	CASSPGQGVNQPQHF	TGCGCCAGCAGCCCGGGACAGGGGGTAAATCAGCCCCAGCATTTT
NA	TRBV10-3	TRBJ1-5	NA	CAISEDNNQPQHF	TGTGCCATCAGTGAGGACAACAATCAGCCCCAGCATTTT
TRBD2	TRBV15	TRBJ2-1	NA	CATSREKAGGTAEQFF	TGTGCCACCAGCAGAGAAAAAGCGGGAGGGACCGCGGAGCAGTTCTTC